This T cell receptor beta chain emerged from a study of OX40 agonist ivuxolimab in advanced cancers. At the level of the study: The patients received ivuxolimab by intravenous route every 2 weeks at 0.01 to 10 mg/kg. At under 85% male, the cohort had a mean age of 60 years, ranging from about 20 to 80.

Using immunoSEQ multiplex PCR, the repertoire was profiled, and TCRdb retains in-frame clones only, with some absent. The sample carries nearly 80,000 clones, about nine tenths recorded once. A word on this clone: The antigen remains undetermined.

Whole-study results and caveats: With doses of 0.1-3.0 mg/kg, partial responders showed among the lowest clonal expansion.

Sequencing was performed on CD4+ or CD8+ T cells sorted from blood, taken in a trial of the OX40 agonist ivuxolimab. The source is an adult with an advanced solid tumor such as melanoma, head and neck, liver or kidney cancer.

The CDR3 DNA is TGTGCCATCAGTGATGGGGGGGCTCAAGAGACCCAGTACTTC. This translates into CAISDGGAQETQYF. J is TRBJ2-5 and V is TRBV10-3, with D perhaps matching TRBD2 (7 bases). V was clipped by 3 bases and J by 2 bases, with 10 bases between them. Germline V lookup: CDR1 ENHRY, CDR2 SYGVKD. The CDR3 consists of 14 residues.